The 8 T cell receptor beta chains below were found in one sample sequenced in a study of cytomegalovirus exposure and HLA in healthy donors. Profiling relied on immunoSEQ multiplex PCR, and the TCRdb table lists in-frame clones only, not all of them. The repertoire holds approximately 160,000 clones, with over 80% as singletons. Material for sequencing was PBMCs. Receptor source: a young man in good health and CMV-seropositive.

The gene calls are TRBV19 and TRBJ1-2, with 10 bases matching TRBD1. Germline-derived CDR1 and CDR2 are LNHDA and SQIVND (reference sequence). The CDR3 extends over 13 amino acids. V trimming: 5 bases; J trimming: 8 bases; junction bases outside the gene matches: 5. CDR3 DNA: TGTGCCAGTAGTGCCGGGACAGGGGAAGGCTACACCTTC. Its translation: CASSAGTGEGYTF.

The V gene is TRBV5-1, the J gene TRBJ2-3; 13 bases are a match to TRBD2. This CDR3 contains 17 residues. The V gene's germline CDR1 is SGHRS and CDR2 YFSETQ. Germline trimming cut 4 bases from V and 6 bases from J; bases unmatched to any gene: 11. The chain's CDR3 is CASSRTGTSGVRDTQYF. The CDR3 nucleotides are TGCGCCAGCAGCCGAACCGGGACTAGCGGGGTGCGGGATACGCAGTATTTT.

The chain employs TRBV7-9 and TRBJ1-4; D is possibly TRBD1 (6 bases). CDR1 is SEHNR and CDR2 is FQNEAQ in the germline V gene (reference sequence). V was shortened by 5 bases and J by 7 bases, with 14 bases between the two germline ends. The CDR3 is 14 residues long. The DNA for the CDR3 is TGTGCCAGCAGCCCAGGGGCAGGGGTTGAAAAACTGTTTTTT. Translation: CASSPGAGVEKLFF.

The genes are TRBV7-6 and TRBJ1-3, with D possibly being TRBD1 (5 bases). The CDR3 has 15 residues. Trimming pared 5 bases from V and 4 bases from J, leaving 15 bases between. The germline V gene encodes CDR1 SGHVS and CDR2 FNYEAQ. CDR3 DNA: TGTGCCAGCAGCCGTTCCGGGGGATCCGGAAACACCATATATTTT. As protein: CASSRSGGSGNTIYF.

The V and J genes are TRBV13 and TRBJ1-1, with D perhaps matching TRBD1 (6 bases). Germline CDR1 and CDR2: PRHDT and FYEKMQ (reference sequence). The length of the CDR3 is 16 residues. V gave up 5 bases and J gave up 0 bases, with 16 bases separating them. The CDR3 reads CASSPLQGRMNTEAFF. CDR3 coding DNA: TGTGCCAGCAGCCCTTTACAGGGAAGAATGAACACTGAAGCTTTCTTT.

This chain connects TRBV6-5 to TRBJ2-3; TRBD2 aligns across 12 bases. Germline V gives CDR1 MNHEY, CDR2 SVGAGI. The CDR3 is 15 amino acids. The V gene end was trimmed by 6 bases and the J gene end by 4 bases; junction bases not matched to a gene: 5. The DNA for the CDR3 is TGTGCCAGCAGCGTCGCTAGCGGGGGGGCAGATACGCAGTATTTT. Translation gives CASSVASGGADTQYF.

The J gene is TRBJ1-4, the V gene TRBV7-9, with 11 bases matching TRBD1. V shed 9 bases and J 1 base; nucleotides not matched to a gene: 10. Germline CDR1 is SEHNR and CDR2 is FQNEAQ (reference sequence). The CDR3 loop spans 17 amino acids. The CDR3 DNA follows: TGTGCCAGTGCGTGGACAGGGGGCTCTGTAACTAATGAAAAACTGTTTTTT. This gives the protein CASAWTGGSVTNEKLFF.

The rearrangement uses TRBV19 and TRBJ2-3; the D gene is possibly TRBD1 (5 bases). CDR3 length: 11 amino acids. The germline gives CDR1 LNHDA, CDR2 SQIVND (reference sequence). For the CDR3, the DNA is TGTGGGCAGGGTGGGACAGATACGCAGTATTTT. Protein product: CGQGGTDTQYF.